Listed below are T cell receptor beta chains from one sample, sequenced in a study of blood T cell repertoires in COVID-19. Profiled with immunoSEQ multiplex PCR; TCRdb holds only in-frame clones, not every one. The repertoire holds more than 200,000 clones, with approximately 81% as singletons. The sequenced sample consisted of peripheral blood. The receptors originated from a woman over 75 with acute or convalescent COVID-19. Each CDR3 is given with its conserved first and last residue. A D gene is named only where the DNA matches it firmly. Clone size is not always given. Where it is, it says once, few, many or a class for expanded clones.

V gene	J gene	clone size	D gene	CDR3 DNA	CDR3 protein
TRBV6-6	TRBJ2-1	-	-	TGTGCCAGCAGTTCGACAGGTGGGGCCAACAATGAGCAGTTCTTC	CASSSTGGANNEQFF
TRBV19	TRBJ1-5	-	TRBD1	TGTGCCAGTAGCCTCCCTCTGACAGGGGTCCCAGGGCCCCAGCATTTT	CASSLPLTGVPGPQHF
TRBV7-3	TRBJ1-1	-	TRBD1	TGTGCCAGCAGCGTAACCGGGACAGCCACTGAAGCTTTCTTT	CASSVTGTATEAFF
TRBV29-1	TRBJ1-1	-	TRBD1	TGCAGCGTTGACGACAGGGTAGGGGAAGCTTTCTTT	CSVDDRVGEAFF
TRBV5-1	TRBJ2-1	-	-	TGCGCCAGCAGCTTGTTGGGCAGGGACAATGAGCAGTTCTTC	CASSLLGRDNEQFF
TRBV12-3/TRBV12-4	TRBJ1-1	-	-	TGTGCCAGCAGCGGGGTTGGGAACACTGAAGCTTTCTTT	CASSGVGNTEAFF
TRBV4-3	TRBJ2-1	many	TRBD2	TGCGCCAGCAGCCAAGATTTAACGCTAGCGGGGGACAATGAGCAGTTCTTC	CASSQDLTLAGDNEQFF
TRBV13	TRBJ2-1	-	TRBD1	TGTGCCAGCAGCTCAGGGCGGAGAGACAGGGTCCGGAATCGTGAGCAGTTCTTC	CASSSGRRDRVRNREQFF
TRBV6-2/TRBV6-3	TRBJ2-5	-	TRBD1	TGTGCCAGCAGTCGCGGGACAGGGAGAGAGACCCAGTACTTC	CASSRGTGRETQYF
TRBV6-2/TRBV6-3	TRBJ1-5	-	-	TGTGCCAGCAGTTACTCGATCGGGGGACTTCAGCCCCAGCATTTT	CASSYSIGGLQPQHF
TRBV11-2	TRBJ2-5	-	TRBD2	TGTGCCAGCAGCTTAGGACTAGCGGGCCTCCAAGAGACCCAGTACTTC	CASSLGLAGLQETQYF
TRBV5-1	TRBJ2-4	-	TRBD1	TGCGCCAGCAGCTTAGGGACAGGGGGATTAGCCAAAAACATTCAGTACTTC	CASSLGTGGLAKNIQYF
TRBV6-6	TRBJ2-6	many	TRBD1	TGTGCCAGCAGCCACAGGGGGTTGGAGCCCGTGAGGTCTGGGGCCAACGTCCTGACTTTC	CASSHRGLEPVRSGANVLTF
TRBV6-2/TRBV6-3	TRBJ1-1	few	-	TGTGCCAGCAGTTATTCGGGGAGTGAAGCTTTCTTT	CASSYSGSEAFF
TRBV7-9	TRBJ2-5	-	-	TGTGCCAGCAGCTTTTTCACTGGCCAAGAGACCCAGTACTTC	CASSFFTGQETQYF
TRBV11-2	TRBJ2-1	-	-	TGTGCCAGCAGCTTAGGAGGGAGCTCCTACAATGAGCAGTTCTTC	CASSLGGSSYNEQFF
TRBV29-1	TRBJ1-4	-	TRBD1	TGCAGCGTTGCGGAGACAGGGGCTGAAAAACTGTTTTTT	CSVAETGAEKLFF
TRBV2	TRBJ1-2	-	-	TGTGCCAGCAGTGAAGGTCACGGGGGGCAGGGCTACACCTTC	CASSEGHGGQGYTF
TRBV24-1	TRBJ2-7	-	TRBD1	TGTGCCACCAGTGATTTGAAAGTCGGGACAGGGAGAAACGAGCAGTACTTC	CATSDLKVGTGRNEQYF
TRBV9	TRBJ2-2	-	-	TGTGCCAGCAGCGTTGGCGGGGACGGCGGGGAGCTGTTTTTT	CASSVGGDGGELFF
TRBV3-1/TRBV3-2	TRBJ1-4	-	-	TGTGCCAGCAGCCTTAGGGGGAGTAATGAAAAACTGTTTTTT	CASSLRGSNEKLFF
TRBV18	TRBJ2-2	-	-	TGTGCCAGCTCATCCTACGGGGAGCTGTTTTTT	CASSSYGELFF
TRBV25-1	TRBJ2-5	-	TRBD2	TGTGCCAGCAGCCGAGTTTGGGGGGGAGCGGAGACCCAGTACTTC	CASSRVWGGAETQYF
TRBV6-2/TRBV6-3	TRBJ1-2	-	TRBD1	TGTGCCAGCAGTTACCTGGCGGTAGGGGGCGAAGGCTACACCTTC	CASSYLAVGGEGYTF
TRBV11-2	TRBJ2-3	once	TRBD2	TGTGCCAGCAGCTTATCTGGCGGGGGGGGTGAAGATACGCAGTATTTT	CASSLSGGGGEDTQYF